The rows below give T cell receptor beta chains drawn from one sample of a study of radiation and T cells in renal cell carcinoma. Here immunoSEQ multiplex PCR was the method, and the copy in TCRdb shows in-frame clones only, minus some. Of 100,000 to 150,000 clones in the sample, 81% were seen once. Specimen: blood, collected from a patient whose treatment included radiotherapy and nephrectomy. The receptors come from a man between 50 and 59 years old with renal cell carcinoma. Both conserved end residues are part of each CDR3. Each record gives: D gene, J gene, clone size, V gene, CDR3 DNA, CDR3 protein. The D gene is left open where the match is weak. Clone size, where shown, is once, few, many, or a class for clones that have expanded.

. TRBJ2-5 few TRBV4-1 TGCGCCAGCAGCCAAGACCCACCTCAGGGTACGGAGACCCAGTACTTC CASSQDPPQGTETQYF
. TRBJ2-1 once TRBV9 TGTGCCAGCAGCGTAGGTGGGGGTCCCTACAATGAGCAGTTCTTC CASSVGGGPYNEQFF
. TRBJ1-3 . TRBV10-1 TGCGCCAGCAGCGGGTCCTCTGGAAACACCATATATTTT CASSGSSGNTIYF
TRBD1 TRBJ1-2 . TRBV5-1 TGCGCCAGCAGCTACGGACAGGGAGGTAACTATGGCTACACCTTC CASSYGQGGNYGYTF
TRBD1 TRBJ2-1 . TRBV11-3 TGTGCCAGCCAGCCAGGGGGCAGCTCCTACAATGAGCAGTTCTTC CASQPGGSSYNEQFF
TRBD2 TRBJ2-7 . TRBV27 TGTGCCAGCAATCGGCTAGCGGGGTCTGAGCAGTACTTC CASNRLAGSEQYF
TRBD1 TRBJ2-1 . TRBV19 TGTGCCAGTAGCCGGACAGGGATCGGGACTCGACTAAGGAGAGAGCAGTTCTTC CASSRTGIGTRLRREQFF
. TRBJ2-2 . TRBV7-2 TGTGCCAGCAGCTTATTCCCAGGGGCACGAACCGGGGAGCTGTTTTTT CASSLFPGARTGELFF
TRBD1 TRBJ1-2 . TRBV6-1 TGTGCCAGCAGCATTGGACAGGGCTATGGCTACACCTTC CASSIGQGYGYTF
TRBD2 TRBJ2-1 . TRBV7-9 TGTGCCAGCAGCCGATCGCCCGGGACTAGCGGAGGGGATGAGCAGTTCTTC CASSRSPGTSGGDEQFF
TRBD1 TRBJ1-1 . TRBV7-3 TGTGCCAGCAGCCCACAGGGGGCGCTTGTTAGAACTGAAGCTTTCTTT CASSPQGALVRTEAFF
. TRBJ1-1 . TRBV9 TGTGCCAGCAGCGAGGACACCTACAACACTGAAGCTTTCTTT CASSEDTYNTEAFF
. TRBJ1-3 . TRBV2 TGTGCCAGCAGCCCTGAGGCGAGCTCTGGAAACACCATATATTTT CASSPEASSGNTIYF
TRBD2 TRBJ2-2 . TRBV28 TGTGCCAGCAGTTTTCCCCCGGGTAGCGGGTACAGGGAGCTGTTTTTT CASSFPPGSGYRELFF
TRBD1 TRBJ2-7 . TRBV15 TGTGCCACCAGCAGATCGACAGGGGACTACGAGCAGTACTTC CATSRSTGDYEQYF
. TRBJ2-2 . TRBV9 TGTGCCAGCAGCGTCAGCAGGGGTACTAGGACCGGGGAGCTGTTTTTT CASSVSRGTRTGELFF
. TRBJ1-1 . TRBV11-3 TGTGCCAGCAGCTTAACTGGGGGAAACACTGAAGCTTTCTTT CASSLTGGNTEAFF
. TRBJ2-5 . TRBV5-1 TGCGCCAGCAGCCGAGAGGCTGGCCAAGAGACCCAGTACTTC CASSREAGQETQYF
. TRBJ2-3 few TRBV9 TGTGCCAGCAGCGTAGGCCCCAGGTACACAGATACGCAGTATTTT CASSVGPRYTDTQYF
. TRBJ2-7 many TRBV28 TGTGCCAGCAGTTTATTCGACGAGCAGTACTTC CASSLFDEQYF
TRBD1 TRBJ1-5 once TRBV7-2 TGTGCCAGCAGCTTAGTGGGACAGGGGAGCAATCAGCCCCAGCATTTT CASSLVGQGSNQPQHF
TRBD1 TRBJ1-1 . TRBV25-1 TGTGCCAGCAGTGCCTCCGACAGGGGGGATACTGAAGCTTTCTTT CASSASDRGDTEAFF
. TRBJ2-5 . TRBV20-1 TGCAGTGCTATCGGTGGGGAGACCCAGTACTTC CSAIGGETQYF
. TRBJ1-3 . TRBV9 TGTGCCAGCAGCCCTAGAGGGGGGGGCCTGACTGGAAACACCATATATTTT CASSPRGGGLTGNTIYF
. TRBJ2-1 . TRBV15 TGTGCCACCAGCAGAGTAAAGGCGGGGCCGTACAATGAGCAGTTCTTC CATSRVKAGPYNEQFF
. TRBJ2-5 . TRBV7-3 TGTGCCAGCAGCTTAACGTCTAGCGACCAAGAGACCCAGTACTTC CASSLTSSDQETQYF
. TRBJ2-2 . TRBV30 TGTGCCTGTCACCCGAGGACTGCCAGCACCGGGGAGCTGTTTTTT CACHPRTASTGELFF
TRBD2 TRBJ2-1 . TRBV7-7 TGTGCTAGCAGCCCGACTAGCGGGAGCACCAATGAGCAGTTCTTC CASSPTSGSTNEQFF
TRBD1 TRBJ2-7 . TRBV6-6 TGTGCCAGCAGTGCCGACAGGGCACGCGAGCAGTACTTC CASSADRAREQYF
. TRBJ2-7 . TRBV19 TGTGCCAGTAGTATAGCTGCCGGGTCCTACGAGCAGTACTTC CASSIAAGSYEQYF
. TRBJ2-5 . TRBV7-6 TGTGCCAGCAGCTTATCAGGGTCCCTTGAGACCCAGTACTTC CASSLSGSLETQYF
. TRBJ1-2 . TRBV5-5 TGTGCCAGCAGCCCAGGGCCCGCAAACTATGGCTACACCTTC CASSPGPANYGYTF
. TRBJ1-1 . TRBV30 TGTGCCTGGAGTACCGGGGAGACTGAAGCTTTCTTT CAWSTGETEAFF
. TRBJ1-2 . TRBV5-1 TGCGCCAGCACCCCAACGATGGGGGCCGGCTATGGCTACACCTTC CASTPTMGAGYGYTF
. TRBJ1-1 few TRBV28 TGTGCCAGCAGTATCGGCGGGAACACTGAAGCTTTCTTT CASSIGGNTEAFF
. TRBJ2-7 once TRBV14 TGTGCCAGCAGCCAGGATTCCTACGAGCAGTACTTC CASSQDSYEQYF
. TRBJ2-5 . TRBV18 TGTGCCTCGATTGGGGTAATACAACAAGAGACCCAGTACTTC CASIGVIQQETQYF
. TRBJ1-1 few TRBV20-1 TGCAGTGCTAACAGAAACACTGAAGCTTTCTTT CSANRNTEAFF
TRBD1 TRBJ2-5 . TRBV6-6 TGTGCCAGCAGTTACACCCCGGACAGGGCTCAGACCCAGTACTTC CASSYTPDRAQTQYF
TRBD2 TRBJ2-1 . TRBV10-1 TGCGCCAGCAGCTACGAACAGCGGGAGGGCTTGAATGAGCAGTTCTTC CASSYEQREGLNEQFF
TRBD2 TRBJ2-1 . TRBV5-1 TGCGCCAGCAGCTTAGGTAGCGGGATCTACAATGAGCAGTTCTTC CASSLGSGIYNEQFF
. TRBJ1-1 . TRBV6-5 TGTGCCAGCACCCGAGACAGGTTGAACACTGAAGCTTTCTTT CASTRDRLNTEAFF
. TRBJ2-7 . TRBV28 TGTGCCAGCAGGGGGATAGGTTCCCTCTCCTACGAGCAGTACTTC CASRGIGSLSYEQYF
TRBD1 TRBJ1-1 . TRBV30 TGTGCCTGGAGTGCACTAGGGGGCGCCGACACTGAAGCTTTCTTT CAWSALGGADTEAFF
. TRBJ2-3 . TRBV7-3 TGTGCCAGCAGCTTAATGGCCCCCCCAGATACGCAGTATTTT CASSLMAPPDTQYF
. TRBJ2-7 . TRBV6-5 TGTGCCAGCAGTTCCCCGCTACGTATCTACGAGCAGTACTTC CASSSPLRIYEQYF
. TRBJ2-1 . TRBV11-3 TGTGCCAGCAGCTTGCGGCTGAGTAGCTCCTACAATGAGCAGTTCTTC CASSLRLSSSYNEQFF
. TRBJ1-1 . TRBV6-6 TGTGCCAGCAGTTACTTGGAGAACACTGAAGCTTTCTTT CASSYLENTEAFF
. TRBJ2-5 . TRBV6-5 TGTGCCAGCAGTTACTCGGGGGGCAGGGAGACCCAGTACTTC CASSYSGGRETQYF
. TRBJ1-6 . TRBV6-5 TGTGCCAGCAGACCTACCGGGACGGCCTTATTCCACCTCCACTTT CASRPTGTALFHLHF
TRBD2 TRBJ2-1 once TRBV6-4 TGTGCCAGCAGCCAGGGGCGGGGGGTCTACAATGAGCAGTTCTTC CASSQGRGVYNEQFF